This TCR beta chain appears in the sequencing data of a study of OX40 agonist ivuxolimab in advanced cancers. Using immunoSEQ multiplex PCR, the repertoire was profiled, and TCRdb retains in-frame clones only, with some absent. The data show about 45,000 clones, almost 90% seen once. CDR1 and CDR2 (germline): LNHDA, SQIVND (reference sequence). V dropped 3 bases and J dropped 8 bases, with 16 bases sitting between them. The CDR3 has 14 amino acids. This clonotype originated in an adult with an advanced solid tumor such as melanoma, head and neck, liver or kidney cancer. This material consisted of CD4+ or CD8+ T cells sorted from blood, taken in a trial of the OX40 agonist ivuxolimab. The rearrangement joins TRBV19 to TRBJ1-2, with a tentative D call TRBD1 (5 bases). The CDR3 spells CASSIRLRRGGYTF. The CDR3 coding sequence is TGTGCCAGTAGTATCCGGTTGAGGCGGGGCGGCTACACCTTC. Together with reference TRBV19 and TRBJ1-2, the CDR3 gives the full variable domain: DGGITQSPKYLFRKEGQNVTLSCEQNLNHDAMYWYRQDPGQGLRLIYYSQIVNDFQKGDIAEGYSVSREKKESFPLTVTSAQKNPTAFYLCASSIRLRRGGYTFGSGTRLTVV.